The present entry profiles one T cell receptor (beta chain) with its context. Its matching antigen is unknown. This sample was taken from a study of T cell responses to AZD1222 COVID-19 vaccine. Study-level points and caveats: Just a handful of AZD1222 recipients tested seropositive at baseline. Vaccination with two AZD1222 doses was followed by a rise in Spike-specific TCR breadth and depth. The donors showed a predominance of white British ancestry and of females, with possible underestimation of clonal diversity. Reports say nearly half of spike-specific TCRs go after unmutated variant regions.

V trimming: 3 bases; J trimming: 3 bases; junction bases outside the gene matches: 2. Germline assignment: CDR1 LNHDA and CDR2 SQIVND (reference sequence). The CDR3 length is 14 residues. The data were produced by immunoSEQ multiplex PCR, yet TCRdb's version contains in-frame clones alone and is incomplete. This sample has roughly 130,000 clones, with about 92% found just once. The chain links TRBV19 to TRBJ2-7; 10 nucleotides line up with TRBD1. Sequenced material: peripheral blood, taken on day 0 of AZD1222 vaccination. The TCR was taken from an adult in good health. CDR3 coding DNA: TGTGCCAGTAGTATTTGGACAGGGGGCTACGAGCAGTACTTC. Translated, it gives CASSIWTGGYEQYF.